Sequencing of this T cell receptor (beta chain) was carried out in a study of human T cells and chemical hapten exposure. TCRdb ran MiXCR on the RACE reads and lists one entry per CDR3 protein. The table includes 40,000 to 45,000 distinct CDR3 sequences, roughly 3.5% detected once. Time point noted: healthy volunteer bleed at 6 weeks. Extraction yielded total RNA from whole blood (unfractionated). As regards this clonotype: A much larger clone differs by one base, so this may be a read error.

Trimming took 1 base from V and 3 from J, leaving 16 bases between them. Germline V gene sequence: CDR1 SGHVS, CDR2 FQNEAQ. CDR3 length: 17 amino acids. The chain employs TRBV7-8 and TRBJ2-1, with D perhaps being TRBD1 or TRBD2 (6 bases each). The specimen was whole blood. This clonotype was obtained from a human donor in good health. Some clones in this sample may be carry-over from other donors' samples. The CDR3 bases are TGTGCCAGCAGCTTAGATCGGGGGCCTAGCTTCTACAATGAGCAGTTCTTC. Amino acids: CASSLDRGPSFYNEQFF.